A single T cell receptor beta chain is shown here with its context. What it recognizes is unknown. Primers included in the PCR were 60 Vbeta and 13 Jbeta primers. Only in-frame clones appear in the TCRdb table, and some are missing; sequencing was by immunoSEQ multiplex PCR. The table lists about 220,000 clones, around 75% of them singletons. The data were taken from a study of cytomegalovirus exposure and HLA in healthy donors. Background on the study: Most genotyped donors, about 81% of fewer than 400, had Caucasian-associated genetic ancestry. General study points: A later analysis revealed that TCR association rates differed between HLA loci, peaking at DRB1 and bottoming out at HLA-C.

The V and J ends lost 5 bases and 4 bases respectively, with 15 bases between them. This CDR3 comprises 14 residues. The germline V gene encodes CDR1 MNHEY and CDR2 SMNVEV (reference sequence). V usage is TRBV27 and J usage is TRBJ2-7; D is perhaps TRBD2 (5 bases). Sequenced sample: PBMCs. The clonotype comes from a woman aged 25-40 years in good health and CMV-seronegative. The CDR3 nucleotides are TGTGCCAGCAGTCTCCGGGGTGTTTGGTACGAGCAGTACTTC. Protein product: CASSLRGVWYEQYF.